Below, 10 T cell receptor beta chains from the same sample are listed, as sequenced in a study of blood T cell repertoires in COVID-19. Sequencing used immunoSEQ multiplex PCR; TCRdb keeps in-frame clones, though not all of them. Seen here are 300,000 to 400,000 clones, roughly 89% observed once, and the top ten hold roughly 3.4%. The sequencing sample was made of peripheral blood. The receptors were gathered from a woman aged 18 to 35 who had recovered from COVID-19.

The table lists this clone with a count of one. DNA for the CDR3: TGTGCCACCAGTGATTCCTTCGGGGCGGGAGTTGAGCAGTTCTTC. This codes for CATSDSFGAGVEQFF. The V call is TRBV24-1, the J call TRBJ2-1; 7 bases agree with TRBD2. The CDR3 is 15 residues long. The germline V gene encodes CDR1 KGHDR and CDR2 SFDVKD. The V and J ends lost 2 bases and 9 bases, in that order; junction bases with no gene match: 9.

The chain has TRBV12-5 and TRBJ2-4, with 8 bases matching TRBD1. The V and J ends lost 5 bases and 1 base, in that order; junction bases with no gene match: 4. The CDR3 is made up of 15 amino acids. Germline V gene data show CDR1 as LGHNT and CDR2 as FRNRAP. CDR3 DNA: TGTGCTAGTGGTGTGGGACAGGTCGCCAAAAACATTCAGTACTTC. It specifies CASGVGQVAKNIQYF. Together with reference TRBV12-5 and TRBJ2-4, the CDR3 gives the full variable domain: DARVTQTPRHKVTEMGQEVTMRCQPILGHNTVFWYRQTMMQGLELLAYFRNRAPLDDSGMPKDRFSAEMPDATLATLKIQPSEPRDSAVYFCASGVGQVAKNIQYFGAGTRLSVL.

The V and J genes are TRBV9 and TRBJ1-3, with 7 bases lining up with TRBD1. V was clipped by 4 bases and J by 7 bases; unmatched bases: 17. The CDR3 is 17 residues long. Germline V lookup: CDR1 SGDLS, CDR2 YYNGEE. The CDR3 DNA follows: TGTGCCAGCAGCATTTTTAAAGGGACAGACCAACGCAACACCATATATTTT. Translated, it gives CASSIFKGTDQRNTIYF.

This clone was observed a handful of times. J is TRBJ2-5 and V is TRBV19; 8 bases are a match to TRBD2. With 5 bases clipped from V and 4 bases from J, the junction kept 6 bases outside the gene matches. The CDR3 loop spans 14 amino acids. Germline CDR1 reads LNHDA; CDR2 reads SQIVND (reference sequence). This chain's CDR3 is CASSPGTSRETQYF. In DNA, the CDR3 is TGTGCCAGTAGTCCCGGGACTAGTCGAGAGACCCAGTACTTC.

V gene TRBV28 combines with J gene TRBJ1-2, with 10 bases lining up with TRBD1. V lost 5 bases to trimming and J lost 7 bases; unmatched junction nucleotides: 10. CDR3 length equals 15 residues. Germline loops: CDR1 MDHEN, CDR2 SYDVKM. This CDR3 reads CASSLVGQGLRGYTF. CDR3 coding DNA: TGTGCCAGCAGTCTAGTGGGACAGGGGTTGCGTGGCTACACCTTC.

The CDR3 is CASIVSMRYF. Written as DNA, the CDR3 is TGTGCCAGTATCGTCTCTATGAGGTATTTT. The rearrangement links TRBV19 to TRBJ2-3; D gene ambiguous. Between the trimmed V and J ends, which lost 7 bases and 14 bases, there was a span of 13 bases. The V gene's germline CDR1 is LNHDA and CDR2 SQIVND (reference sequence). CDR3 length equals 10 residues.

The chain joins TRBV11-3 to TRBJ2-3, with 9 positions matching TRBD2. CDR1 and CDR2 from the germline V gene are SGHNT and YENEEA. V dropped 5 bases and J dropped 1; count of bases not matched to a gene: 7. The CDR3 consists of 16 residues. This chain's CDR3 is CASSNRLAAGTDTQYF. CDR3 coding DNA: TGTGCCAGCAGCAATAGACTAGCGGCTGGCACAGATACGCAGTATTTT.

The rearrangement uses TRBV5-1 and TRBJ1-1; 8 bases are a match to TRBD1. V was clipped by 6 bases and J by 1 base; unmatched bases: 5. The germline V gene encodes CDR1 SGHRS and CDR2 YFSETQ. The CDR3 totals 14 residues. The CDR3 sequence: CASNPTGANTEAFF. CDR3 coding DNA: TGCGCCAGCAACCCGACAGGGGCGAACACTGAAGCTTTCTTT.

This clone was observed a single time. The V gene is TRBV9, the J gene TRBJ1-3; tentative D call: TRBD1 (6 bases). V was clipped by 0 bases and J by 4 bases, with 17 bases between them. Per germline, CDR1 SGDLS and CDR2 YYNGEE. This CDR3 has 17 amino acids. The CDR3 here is CASSVANRALAGNTIYF. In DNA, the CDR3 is TGTGCCAGCAGCGTAGCTAACAGGGCGCTTGCCGGAAACACCATATATTTT.

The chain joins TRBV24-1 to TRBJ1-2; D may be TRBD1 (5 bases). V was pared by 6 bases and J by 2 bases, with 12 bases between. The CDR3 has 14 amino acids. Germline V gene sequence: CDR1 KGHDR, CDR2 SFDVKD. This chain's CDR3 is CATSPPGENYGYTF. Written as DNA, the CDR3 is TGTGCCACCAGTCCTCCGGGGGAAAACTATGGCTACACCTTC.